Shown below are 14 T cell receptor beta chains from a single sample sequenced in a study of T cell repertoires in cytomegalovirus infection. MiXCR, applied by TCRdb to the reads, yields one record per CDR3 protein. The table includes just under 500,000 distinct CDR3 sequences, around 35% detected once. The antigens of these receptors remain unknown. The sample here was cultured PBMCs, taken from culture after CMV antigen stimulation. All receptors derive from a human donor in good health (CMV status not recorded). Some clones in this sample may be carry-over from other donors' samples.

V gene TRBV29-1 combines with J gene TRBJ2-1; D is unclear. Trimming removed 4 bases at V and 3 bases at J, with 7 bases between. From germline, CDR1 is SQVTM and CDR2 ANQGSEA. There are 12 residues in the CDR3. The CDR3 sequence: CSVVPVYNEQFF. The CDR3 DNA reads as TGCAGCGTTGTCCCGGTCTACAATGAGCAGTTCTTC.

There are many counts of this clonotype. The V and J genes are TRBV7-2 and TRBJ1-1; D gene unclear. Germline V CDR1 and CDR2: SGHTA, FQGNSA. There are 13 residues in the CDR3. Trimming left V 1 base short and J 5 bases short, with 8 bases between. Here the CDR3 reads CASSLERGTEAFF. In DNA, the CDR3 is TGTGCCAGCAGCTTAGAGCGGGGAACTGAAGCTTTCTTT.

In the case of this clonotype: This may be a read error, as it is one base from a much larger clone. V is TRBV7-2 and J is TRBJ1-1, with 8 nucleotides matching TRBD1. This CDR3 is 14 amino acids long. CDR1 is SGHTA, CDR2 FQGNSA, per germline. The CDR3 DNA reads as TGTGCCAGCAGCCCCTACAGGGGGAACACTGAAGCTTGCTTT. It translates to CASSPYRGNTEACF.

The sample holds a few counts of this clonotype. CDR3 sequence (DNA): TGTGCCAGCAGCTTTGTCTTCGGTTACAGTACGGACTATGGCTACACCTTC. Its translation is CASSFVFGYSTDYGYTF. This chain links TRBV7-9 with TRBJ1-2; no definite D call. Germline V lookup: CDR1 SEHNR, CDR2 FQNEAQ (reference sequence). The CDR3 consists of 17 residues. V shed 3 bases and J shed 3 bases, with 20 bases lying between them. The variable domain in full, completed from reference TRBV7-9 and TRBJ1-2, reads DTGVSQNPRHKITKRGQNVTFRCDPISEHNRLYWYRQTLGQGPEFLTYFQNEAQLEKSRLLSDRFSAERPKGSFSTLEIQRTEQGDSAMYLCASSFVFGYSTDYGYTFGSGTRLTVV.

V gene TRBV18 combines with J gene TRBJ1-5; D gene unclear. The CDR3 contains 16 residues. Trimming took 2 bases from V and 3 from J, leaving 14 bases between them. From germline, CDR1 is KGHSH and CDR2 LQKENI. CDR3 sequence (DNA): TGTGCCAGCTCACCAAACGTGGACGGATCCAATCAGCCCCAGCATTTT. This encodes CASSPNVDGSNQPQHF.

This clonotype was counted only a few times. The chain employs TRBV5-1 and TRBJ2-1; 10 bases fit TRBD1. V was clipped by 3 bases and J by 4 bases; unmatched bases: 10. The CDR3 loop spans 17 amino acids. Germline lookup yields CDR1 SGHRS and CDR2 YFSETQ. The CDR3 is CASSSREPGQGYNEQFF. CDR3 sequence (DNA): TGCGCCAGCAGCTCTCGGGAGCCGGGACAGGGGTACAATGAGCAGTTCTTC. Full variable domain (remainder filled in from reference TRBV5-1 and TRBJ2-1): KAGVTQTPRYLIKTRGQQVTLSCSPISGHRSVSWYQQTPGQGLQFLFEYFSETQRNKGNFPGRFSGRQFSNSRSEMNVSTLELGDSALYLCASSSREPGQGYNEQFFGPGTRLTVL.

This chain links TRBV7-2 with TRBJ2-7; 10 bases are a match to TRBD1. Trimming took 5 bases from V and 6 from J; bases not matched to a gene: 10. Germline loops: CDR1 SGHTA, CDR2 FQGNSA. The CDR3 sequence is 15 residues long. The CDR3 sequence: CASSTDWGQGREQYF. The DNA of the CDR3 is TGTGCCAGCAGCACGGATTGGGGACAGGGGCGCGAGCAGTACTTC.

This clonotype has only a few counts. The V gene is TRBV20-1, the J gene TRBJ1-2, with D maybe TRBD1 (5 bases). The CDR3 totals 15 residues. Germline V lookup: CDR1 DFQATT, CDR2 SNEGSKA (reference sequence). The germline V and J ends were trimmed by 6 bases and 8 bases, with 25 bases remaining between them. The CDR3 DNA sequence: TGCAGTGCCCCTTTAGGGACGTCGCTAGCAGAAGGCTACACCTTC. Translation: CSAPLGTSLAEGYTF.

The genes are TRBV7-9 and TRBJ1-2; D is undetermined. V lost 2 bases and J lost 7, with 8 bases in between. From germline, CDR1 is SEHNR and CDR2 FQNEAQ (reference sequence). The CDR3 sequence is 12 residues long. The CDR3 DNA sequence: TGTGCCAGCAGCTTATACACCGGTGGCTACACCTTC. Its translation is CASSLYTGGYTF.

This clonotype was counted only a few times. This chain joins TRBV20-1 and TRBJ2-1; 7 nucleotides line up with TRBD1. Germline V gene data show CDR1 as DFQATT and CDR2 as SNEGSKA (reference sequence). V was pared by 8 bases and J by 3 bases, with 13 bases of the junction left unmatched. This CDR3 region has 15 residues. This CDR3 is CSPRGRGPYYNEQFF. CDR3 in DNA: TGCAGTCCCCGGGGAAGGGGGCCGTACTACAATGAGCAGTTCTTC.

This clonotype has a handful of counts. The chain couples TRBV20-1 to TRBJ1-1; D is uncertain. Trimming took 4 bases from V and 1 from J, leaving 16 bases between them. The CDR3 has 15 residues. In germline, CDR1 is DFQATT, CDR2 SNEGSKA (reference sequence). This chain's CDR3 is CSAMAGSAGNTEAFF. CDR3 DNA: TGCAGTGCTATGGCGGGGTCAGCCGGGAACACTGAAGCTTTCTTT.

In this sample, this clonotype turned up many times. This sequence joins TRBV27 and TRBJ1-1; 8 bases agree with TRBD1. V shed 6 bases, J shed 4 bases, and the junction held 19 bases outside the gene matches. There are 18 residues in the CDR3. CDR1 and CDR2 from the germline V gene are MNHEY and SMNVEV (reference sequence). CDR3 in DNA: TGTGCCAGCAGCGCCCTTCAGGGGGCCAATCCGGGCGGCACTGAAGCTTTCTTT. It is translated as CASSALQGANPGGTEAFF.

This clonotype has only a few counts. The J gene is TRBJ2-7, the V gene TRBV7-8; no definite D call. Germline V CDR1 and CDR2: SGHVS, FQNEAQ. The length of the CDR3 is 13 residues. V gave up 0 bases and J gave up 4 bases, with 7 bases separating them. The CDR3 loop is CASSLAVEYEQYF. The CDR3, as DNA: TGTGCCAGCAGCTTAGCGGTAGAATACGAGCAGTACTTC.

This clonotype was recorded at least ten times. This chain's CDR3 is CASDGPGLYGYTF. In DNA form, the CDR3 reads TGTGCCAGCGACGGTCCAGGGCTCTATGGCTACACCTTC. This chain uses TRBV7-2 with TRBJ1-2, with D possibly matching TRBD1 (5 bases). The V end was cut by 8 bases, the J end by 4 bases, with 14 bases between. Germline loops: CDR1 SGHTA, CDR2 FQGNSA. CDR3 length equals 13 residues.